This TCR beta chain derives from a study of cytomegalovirus exposure and HLA in healthy donors. Study-level findings and limits: TCR beta sequences reportedly predicted the HLA-A and HLA-B alleles of most subjects accurately. Donor immune exposure was known only as CMV serostatus.

This PCR relied on a set of 60 Vbeta primers and 13 Jbeta primers. Method: immunoSEQ multiplex PCR; TCRdb's copy keeps in-frame clones and lacks some. The sample has some 140,000 clones, over 70% seen once. Of note for this clone: Its antigen is currently unknown.

Germline values: CDR1 SGDLS, CDR2 YYNGEE. V was clipped by 4 bases and J by 1 base; unmatched bases: 6. This CDR3 has 16 residues. Samples came from healthy bone marrow donors. The receptor was derived from a man aged 18 to 29 in good health and CMV-seronegative. The gene calls are TRBV9 and TRBJ1-3, with 9 bases identical to TRBD1. The sample taken for sequencing was PBMCs. The CDR3 sequence is CASSPRQGVSGNTIYF. CDR3 sequence (DNA): TGTGCCAGCAGCCCGAGACAGGGGGTGTCTGGAAACACCATATATTTT.